This T cell receptor (beta chain) was found in a study of T cell responses to AZD1222 COVID-19 vaccine. Whole-study findings and limits: Reports indicate that nearly half of spike-specific TCRs are directed at unmutated variant regions.

Details on this clone: Its antigen remains unknown.

Profiling relied on immunoSEQ multiplex PCR, and the TCRdb table lists in-frame clones only, not all of them. The sample carries 150,000 to 200,000 clones, approximately 93% recorded once. The CDR3 runs 16 residues. J was trimmed by 5 bases and V by 2 bases; bases with no gene match: 9. The germline V gene has CDR1 LGHNA and CDR2 YNFKEQ. The genes are TRBV4-2 and TRBJ2-3, with 8 nucleotides matching TRBD1. This TCR was sampled from an adult who received the AZD1222 COVID-19 vaccine. This specimen was peripheral blood, taken 28 days after the second AZD1222 dose. CDR3 loop: CASSQQGARGIDTQYF. CDR3 DNA sequence: TGTGCCAGCAGCCAACAGGGGGCGCGAGGGATAGATACGCAGTATTTT.